Listed below are T cell receptor beta chains from one sample, sequenced in a study of blood T cell repertoires in COVID-19. TCRdb keeps only in-frame clones here, not all; method: immunoSEQ multiplex PCR. The table has 250,000 to 350,000 clones, 80% to 85% seen once. Material for sequencing was peripheral blood. The source of these receptors is a person aged 65 to 85 with COVID-19, enrolled during active disease. CDR3s include the opening cysteine and the closing phenylalanine or tryptophan. A D gene is named only where the DNA matches it firmly. A clone size is listed for some rows: how often the clone was seen (once, few, many), or a class if it is expanded.

CASRLPGIGNQPQHF	TGTGCCAGCCGTTTACCGGGGATTGGAAATCAGCCCCAGCATTTT	TRBV2	15	TRBJ1-5	NA	NA
CASSFDLAGAGYEQFF	TGTGCCAGCAGTTTCGATCTAGCGGGAGCTGGCTATGAGCAGTTCTTC	TRBV28	16	TRBJ2-1	TRBD2	NA
CASSDDRTRETQYF	TGTGCCAGCAGTGACGACCGGACTCGAGAGACCCAGTACTTC	TRBV6-1	14	TRBJ2-5	NA	NA
CASSLGGGGQPQHF	TGCGCCAGCAGCTTGGGCGGGGGCGGACAGCCCCAGCATTTT	TRBV5-1	14	TRBJ1-5	NA	NA
CASSAMGQGNTEAFF	TGTGCCAGTAGTGCCATGGGACAGGGGAACACTGAAGCTTTCTTT	TRBV19	15	TRBJ1-1	TRBD1	once
CASSVEGASYNEQFF	TGTGCCAGTAGTGTTGAGGGCGCCTCCTACAATGAGCAGTTCTTC	TRBV19	15	TRBJ2-1	NA	NA
CASSFRLAGGEQFF	TGTGCCAGCAGCTTTCGACTAGCGGGGGGTGAGCAGTTCTTC	TRBV7-2	14	TRBJ2-1	TRBD2	NA
CASSLGHFSGGPYNEQFF	TGCGCCAGCAGCTTGGGGCATTTTAGCGGGGGGCCTTACAATGAGCAGTTCTTC	TRBV5-1	18	TRBJ2-1	TRBD2	NA
CASSVVGQMDTQYF	TGTGCCAGCAGCGTAGTGGGACAGATGGATACGCAGTATTTT	TRBV9	14	TRBJ2-3	TRBD1	NA
CASSNPGDPTNEKLFF	TGTGCCAGTAGTAATCCAGGGGATCCAACTAATGAAAAACTGTTTTTT	TRBV19	16	TRBJ1-4	NA	NA
CASSSRSSYNEQFF	TGTGCCAGCAGCTCACGTAGCTCCTACAATGAGCAGTTCTTC	TRBV7-9	14	TRBJ2-1	NA	NA
CATWEGRGYTF	TGTGCCACCTGGGAGGGGAGAGGCTACACCTTC	TRBV25-1	11	TRBJ1-2	NA	many
CASSRLGGDEQYF	TGTGCCAGCAGCCGCTTGGGGGGAGACGAGCAGTACTTC	TRBV3-1/TRBV3-2	13	TRBJ2-7	NA	NA
CATSRLAAAYEQYF	TGTGCCACGTCGAGGTTAGCGGCGGCCTACGAGCAGTACTTC	TRBV28	14	TRBJ2-7	NA	NA
CASSPMNSGREFYEQYF	TGTGCCAGCAGCCCCATGAATAGCGGGAGGGAATTCTACGAGCAGTACTTC	TRBV7-9	17	TRBJ2-7	TRBD2	NA
CASSHQGSGAYNSPLHF	TGTGCCAGCAGCCACCAGGGGTCCGGAGCCTATAATTCACCCCTCCACTTT	TRBV3-1/TRBV3-2	17	TRBJ1-6	NA	NA
CASSLRTSGSTDTQYF	TGTGCCAGCAGCTTACGAACTAGCGGGAGCACAGATACGCAGTATTTT	TRBV7-6	16	TRBJ2-3	TRBD2	NA
CASVKGDNEQFF	TGTGCCAGCGTAAAAGGAGACAATGAGCAGTTCTTC	TRBV2	12	TRBJ2-1	NA	NA
CASTPTEPEPQHF	TGTGCCAGCACGCCGACGGAGCCGGAGCCCCAGCATTTT	TRBV28	13	TRBJ1-5	NA	NA
CASSITGGRETQYF	TGCGCCAGCAGCATCACAGGGGGCAGGGAGACCCAGTACTTC	TRBV5-1	14	TRBJ2-5	TRBD1	NA
CASSLFVAGEGTGELFF	TGCGCCAGCAGCTTGTTTGTAGCGGGAGAAGGGACCGGGGAGCTGTTTTTT	TRBV5-1	17	TRBJ2-2	TRBD2	NA
CASSSRTATNSPLHF	TGTGCCAGCAGCTCCAGGACAGCCACAAATTCACCCCTCCACTTT	TRBV5-4	15	TRBJ1-6	NA	once
CASSRSGQGGWSNQPQHF	TGTGCCAGCAGCCGAAGTGGACAGGGCGGTTGGAGCAATCAGCCCCAGCATTTT	TRBV28	18	TRBJ1-5	TRBD1	once
CATKQGIATYEQYF	TGTGCCACCAAGCAGGGGATAGCGACCTACGAGCAGTACTTC	TRBV10-3	14	TRBJ2-7	NA	NA
CATSRDRVGGYTF	TGTGCCACCAGCAGAGACAGGGTCGGAGGCTACACCTTC	TRBV15	13	TRBJ1-2	NA	NA
CASSQGGRAAKETQYF	TGTGCCAGCAGCCAAGGGGGGAGGGCAGCTAAAGAGACCCAGTACTTC	TRBV3-1/TRBV3-2	16	TRBJ2-5	TRBD2	NA
CASSLVSGQRAGELFF	TGTGCCAGCAGCTTAGTCTCGGGGCAGCGGGCCGGGGAGCTGTTTTTT	TRBV7-3	16	TRBJ2-2	NA	NA
CASREPLAGGHNEQFF	TGTGCCAGCAGAGAGCCACTAGCGGGAGGGCACAATGAGCAGTTCTTC	TRBV2	16	TRBJ2-1	TRBD2	once
CASSVPRGSGGANVLTF	TGTGCCAGTAGTGTCCCCAGGGGGAGTGGAGGGGCCAACGTCCTGACTTTC	TRBV19	17	TRBJ2-6	TRBD1	NA
CASSLADDFSRGGELFF	TGTGCCAGCAGTTTAGCCGACGACTTCAGCCGGGGCGGGGAGCTGTTTTTT	TRBV28	17	TRBJ2-2	NA	NA
CASRLRGHQPQHF	TGTGCCAGTCGCTTGAGGGGGCATCAGCCCCAGCATTTT	TRBV27	13	TRBJ1-5	TRBD1	NA
CASSQDQGQGYTGELFF	TGCGCCAGCAGCCAAGATCAAGGACAGGGGTACACCGGGGAGCTGTTTTTT	TRBV4-1	17	TRBJ2-2	TRBD1	NA
CASSQVHGTGGGYTF	TGCGCCAGCAGCCAAGTGCATGGGACAGGGGGTGGCTACACCTTC	TRBV4-3	15	TRBJ1-2	TRBD1	NA
CASSEADGGYNEQFF	TGTGCCAGCAGTGAAGCGGATGGGGGGTATAATGAGCAGTTCTTC	TRBV6-1	15	TRBJ2-1	NA	NA
CSASQVSGANVLTF	TGCAGTGCTAGTCAAGTCAGTGGGGCCAACGTCCTGACTTTC	TRBV20-1	14	TRBJ2-6	NA	NA
CASSAYRVNYGYTF	TGTGCCAGCAGCGCCTACAGGGTTAACTATGGCTACACCTTC	TRBV5-8	14	TRBJ1-2	NA	NA
CASSDRGMAYNEQFF	TGTGCCAGTAGTGATCGGGGAATGGCCTACAATGAGCAGTTCTTC	TRBV19	15	TRBJ2-1	NA	NA
CASSVGAGGNQPQHF	TGTGCCAGCAGCGTAGGTGCCGGGGGCAATCAGCCCCAGCATTTT	TRBV9	15	TRBJ1-5	NA	NA
CASRRTGGGETQYF	TGTGCCAGCAGGCGGACAGGGGGAGGGGAGACCCAGTACTTC	TRBV28	14	TRBJ2-5	TRBD1	NA
CASSPTGFSSPLHF	TGTGCCAGCAGCCCGACAGGGTTTAGTTCACCCCTCCACTTT	TRBV28	14	TRBJ1-6	TRBD1	NA
CASSVNVGATEAFF	TGTGCCAGCAGCGTAAATGTGGGGGCCACTGAAGCTTTCTTT	TRBV9	14	TRBJ1-1	NA	NA
CASRRRGGITEAFF	TGTGCCAGCAGAAGGAGGGGTGGGATCACTGAAGCTTTCTTT	TRBV28	14	TRBJ1-1	NA	NA
CASSAGTGAVDTQYF	TGTGCCAGCAGTGCCGGGACAGGGGCAGTAGATACGCAGTATTTT	TRBV28	15	TRBJ2-3	TRBD1	NA
CASSSTGNTGELFF	TGTGCCAGCAGTTCAACAGGGAACACCGGGGAGCTGTTTTTT	TRBV28	14	TRBJ2-2	NA	NA
CASSQDGRGKTEAFF	TGCGCCAGCAGCCAAGATGGGAGGGGGAAAACTGAAGCTTTCTTT	TRBV4-3	15	TRBJ1-1	NA	few
CASSDGTSGGLDTQYF	TGTGCCAGCAGCGACGGGACTAGCGGGGGTTTAGATACGCAGTATTTT	TRBV11-3	16	TRBJ2-3	TRBD2	NA
CASSYAQSYEQYF	TGTGCCAGCAGTTACGCACAATCCTACGAGCAGTACTTC	TRBV6-5	13	TRBJ2-7	NA	once
CASSLQRRTYNEQFF	TGTGCCAGCAGTTTACAGCGCCGAACCTACAATGAGCAGTTCTTC	TRBV27	15	TRBJ2-1	NA	NA
CASSPGLVIGELFF	TGTGCCAGCAGCCCGGGACTAGTAATCGGGGAGCTGTTTTTT	TRBV7-3	14	TRBJ2-2	TRBD2	NA
CASSPTTPREQGAVTEAFF	TGTGCCAGCAGTCCGACAACTCCAAGGGAACAGGGGGCGGTAACTGAAGCTTTCTTT	TRBV28	19	TRBJ1-1	TRBD1	NA
CASSLEGTTYNEQFF	TGTGCCAGCAGCTTGGAAGGGACAACTTACAATGAGCAGTTCTTC	TRBV5-4	15	TRBJ2-1	NA	NA
CASSATQGAGGETQYF	TGTGCCAGTAGTGCAACCCAGGGGGCGGGTGGAGAGACCCAGTACTTC	TRBV19	16	TRBJ2-5	TRBD1	NA
CASSKLAGGPVEQFF	TGCGCCAGCAGCAAACTAGCGGGAGGGCCAGTTGAGCAGTTCTTC	TRBV5-1	15	TRBJ2-1	TRBD2	NA